The subject of this entry is one TCR beta chain. Its antigen is unknown. It was with 60 Vbeta and 13 Jbeta primers that the PCR ran. Generated by immunoSEQ multiplex PCR, the TCRdb table keeps only in-frame clones and is missing some. The sample gives some 200,000 clones, 82% of which show up once; 0.7% to 0.95% is in the top ten. The sample originates from a study of cytomegalovirus exposure and HLA in healthy donors. In germline, CDR1 is MNHEY, CDR2 SMNVEV (reference sequence). V dropped 8 bases and J dropped 4; count of bases not matched to a gene: 17. This CDR3 has 17 residues. Points from the study as a whole: A prior analysis recorded that most TCR beta V segments were productive about 87% or about 30% of the time. An ancestry cluster, one associated with Asian ancestry, reportedly showed fewer N-insertions than the 666-donor mean in a later analysis.

The chain joins TRBV27 to TRBJ1-2; TRBD1 matches at 9 bases. The sequenced sample consisted of PBMCs. The sequence derives from a woman aged 18-29 years in good health and CMV-seronegative. CDR3 sequence reads: CASGPGQGVRNSYGYTF. CDR3 in DNA: TGTGCCAGCGGACCGGGACAGGGCGTTCGTAACAGCTATGGCTACACCTTC.